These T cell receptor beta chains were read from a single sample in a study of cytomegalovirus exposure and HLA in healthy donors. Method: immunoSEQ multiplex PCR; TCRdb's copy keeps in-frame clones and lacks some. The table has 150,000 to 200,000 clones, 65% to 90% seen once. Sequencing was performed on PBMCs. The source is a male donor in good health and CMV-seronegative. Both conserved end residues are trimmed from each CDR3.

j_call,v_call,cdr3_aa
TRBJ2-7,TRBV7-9,ASSRSGGAEQY
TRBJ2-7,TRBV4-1,ASSQVMTGTYEQY
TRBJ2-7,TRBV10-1,ASSEFSGVSYEQY
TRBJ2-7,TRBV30,AWSNSWGLEQY
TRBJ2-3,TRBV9,ASSPKTSGGARTDTQY
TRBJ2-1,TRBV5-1,ASSSDTSYNEQF
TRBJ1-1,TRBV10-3,AISDLGLRTEAF
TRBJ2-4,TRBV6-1,ASSEGGGEDIQY
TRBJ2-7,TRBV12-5,ASGPIALAGGRYEQY
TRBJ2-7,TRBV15,ATSRGGGVFYEQY
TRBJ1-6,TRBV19,ASRDAGGASYNSPLH
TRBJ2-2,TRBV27,ASSQYRGPNTGELF
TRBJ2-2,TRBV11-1,ASSLNTGELF
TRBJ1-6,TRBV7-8,ASSLGGGRSSPLH
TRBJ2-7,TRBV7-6,ASTPRGPSYEQY
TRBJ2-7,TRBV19,ASSIDRGVSPYEQY
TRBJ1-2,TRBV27,ASTGTGTLGGYT
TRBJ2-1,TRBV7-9,SSSGSGGTDNEQF
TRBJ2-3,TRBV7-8,ASSLRDRGTDTQY